Listed here is a single TCR beta chain. Its target antigen remains unknown. No base-level quality is on record; no much larger clone is a single base apart. Library preparation used PCR. Sequencing instrument: Illumina HiSeq 2500. TCR library preparation used molecular barcoding, with unique molecular identifiers applied to normalize quantification of the TCRbeta repertoire. TCRdb redid the processing of the public reads, applying fastp at Q25 and MiXCR, and retained in-frame beta chains. All rows with the same CDR3 protein become a single entry with the most common DNA and genes. Recorded for this sample are about 400,000 distinct CDR3 sequences; 20% of them occurred a single time. The ten largest clones take up 3.8% of the sample. This sample was taken from a study of T-cell reconstitution after alpha-beta-depleted transplantation in children (dated by TCRdb to the mid-2010s). Regarding the study in general: T-cell immune reconstitution after TCRalphabeta/CD19-depleted allogeneic hematopoietic cell transplantation in children was quantitatively tracked in the study by means of TCR repertoire profiling.

The sequence derives from a human donor who donated a stem cell graft to a child with acute myeloid leukemia. The material was PBMCs from the stem cell graft donor, obtained from the stem cell graft.

The CDR3 sequence is CSVINPQAVQNLMEKLFF. The nucleotide sequence reads as follows: TGCAGCGTTATCAACCCCCAGGCTGTGCAGAACCTAATGGAAAAACTGTTTTTT. Rearrangement joined TRBV29-1 to TRBJ1-4, with the D gene not clear enough to name. V and J lose 5 bases and 8 bases, and a span of 30 bases separates them. The CDR3 contains 18 residues, cysteine and phenylalanine counted. Of the read, only the CDR3 DNA is kept; its 54 bases are in frame from base 1. CDR1 and CDR2, per the germline V gene, are SQVTM and ANQGSEA.